The sequence of this TCR beta chain was determined in a study of blood T cell dynamics during melanoma immunotherapy (TCRdb year 2020). In terms of the full investigation: The patients had metastatic melanoma and were given first-line pembrolizumab or nivolumab plus ipilimumab as standard of care in the United Kingdom. To identify early correlates of response, the study profiled peripheral T cell receptor repertoires in patients with metastatic melanoma before and after one cycle of checkpoint inhibitor therapy. Consecutive patients formed a training cohort, and a further independent group of patients from the same centre was pooled into an external validation set.

The time point label corresponds to: week 3, after first cycle of checkpoint inhibitor. Blood samples were taken at two points: before treatment (T0) and at week 3 (W3), which came after the first cycle of checkpoint blockade. Except for a couple of patients with rapid clinical progression, response was assessed 12 weeks after the first infusion by RECIST 1.1; disease control meant complete response, partial response or stable disease. Patients were excluded for prior systemic cancer treatment, concomitant immunosuppressant therapy or synchronous other active malignancies. Both bulk PBMC and plasma cell-free DNA were sequenced for TCR beta so that circulating cells and T cell turnover could be tracked. Lymphoprep and SepMate tubes were used to isolate PBMC from blood, and red cell lysis was then performed. QIAamp DNA Blood Mini kits were used to extract DNA from PBMC and sorted T cell subsets. The trim is 6 bases for V and 8 bases for J, with a gap of 25 bases between the germline ends. The germline V gene gives CDR1 as SGHVS and CDR2 as FNYEAQ. Its CDR3 holds 16 amino acids, cysteine through phenylalanine. Only the CDR3 region is kept as DNA, spanning 48 bases read in frame from base 1.

A fixed 350 ng of DNA was loaded for every bulk PBMC sample. Following the manufacturer instructions, the immunoSEQ TCRb Assay kit was used to amplify TCR beta CDR3 sequences from genomic DNA. The KAPA Library Quantification Kit for Illumina platforms was used to quantify pooled libraries by qPCR. Pooled libraries were sequenced on an Illumina NextSeq 500, clustered at roughly 0.6-1.2 pM. Per the original workflow: The TCR data were analyzed using immunoSEQ ANALYZER and the R LymphoSeq package. A rearrangement efficiency score was calculated as productive divided by the sum of productive and non-productive CDR3 sequences. Within each patient, timepoints were compared pairwise for clonality, measured with the Gini coefficient, and for diversity, measured with the Renyi index at alpha=1. In LymphoSeq, clonal relatedness was computed using an edit distance of 3, and repertoire similarity was computed using the Bhattacharyya coefficient. To classify response, a linear discriminant analysis based on week-3 changes in clonality and diversity was built with the R MASS and caret packages. What TCRdb holds here is the immuneACCESS table cut down to in-frame rearrangements. Part of the clones is not present; checked against another copy, under half of the missing clones reflect an unresolved V gene, and the others are unexplained. V and J calls and clone size come straight from that table; D and trimming were deduced from the DNA. The sample data list about 5,000 clones, and about 80% of these were observed just once. The ten largest clones capture under 13% of the sample.

What the research found in general, with its limitations: The relatively small sample size was acknowledged as something that could potentially limit how far the results can be generalized. A bifurcated reorganization of the PBMC repertoire at W3, with increased clonality or increased diversity, was observed in patients who later achieved disease control, unlike in progressors. The study could not determine whether the T cell clones driving repertoire changes were melanoma-specific or reflected general immune activation.

A note on this clone: Its antigen remains unidentified. No much larger clone exists at a distance of one base, and base qualities are not known.

Material: blood, obtained from a patient treated with checkpoint blockade. This chain is built from TRBV7-6 and TRBJ1-2, with the D gene call left open. The source is a human donor with melanoma. CDR3 loop: CASSSDTGWTSPGYTF. The sequenced DNA is TGTGCCAGCAGTTCGGATACCGGGTGGACCTCTCCAGGCTACACCTTC.